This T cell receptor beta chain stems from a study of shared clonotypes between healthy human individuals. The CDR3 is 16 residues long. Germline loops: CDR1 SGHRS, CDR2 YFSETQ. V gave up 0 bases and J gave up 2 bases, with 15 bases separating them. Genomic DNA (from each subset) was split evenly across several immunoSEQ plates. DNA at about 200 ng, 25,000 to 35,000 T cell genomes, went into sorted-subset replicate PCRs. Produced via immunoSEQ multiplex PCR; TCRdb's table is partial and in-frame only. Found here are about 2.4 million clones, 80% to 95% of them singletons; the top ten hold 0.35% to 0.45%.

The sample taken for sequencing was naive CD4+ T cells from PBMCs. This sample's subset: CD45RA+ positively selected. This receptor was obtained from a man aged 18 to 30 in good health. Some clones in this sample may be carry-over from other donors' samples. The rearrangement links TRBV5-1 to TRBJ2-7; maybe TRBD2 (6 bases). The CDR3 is CASSLAPTGATYEQYF. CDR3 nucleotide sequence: TGCGCCAGCAGCTTGGCCCCAACGGGAGCGACCTACGAGCAGTACTTC.